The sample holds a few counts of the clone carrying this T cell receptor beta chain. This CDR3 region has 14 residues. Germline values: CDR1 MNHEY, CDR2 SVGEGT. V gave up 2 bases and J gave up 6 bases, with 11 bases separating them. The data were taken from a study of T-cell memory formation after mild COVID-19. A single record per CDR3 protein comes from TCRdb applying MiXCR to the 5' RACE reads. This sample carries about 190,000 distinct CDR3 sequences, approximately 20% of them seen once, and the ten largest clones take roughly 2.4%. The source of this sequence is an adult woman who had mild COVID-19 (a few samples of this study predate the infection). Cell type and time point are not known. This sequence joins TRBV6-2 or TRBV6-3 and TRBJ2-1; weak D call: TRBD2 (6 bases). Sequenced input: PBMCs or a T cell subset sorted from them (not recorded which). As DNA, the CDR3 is TGTGCCAGCAGTTACCTTACGACTAGCAATGAGCAGTTCTTC. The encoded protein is CASSYLTTSNEQFF.